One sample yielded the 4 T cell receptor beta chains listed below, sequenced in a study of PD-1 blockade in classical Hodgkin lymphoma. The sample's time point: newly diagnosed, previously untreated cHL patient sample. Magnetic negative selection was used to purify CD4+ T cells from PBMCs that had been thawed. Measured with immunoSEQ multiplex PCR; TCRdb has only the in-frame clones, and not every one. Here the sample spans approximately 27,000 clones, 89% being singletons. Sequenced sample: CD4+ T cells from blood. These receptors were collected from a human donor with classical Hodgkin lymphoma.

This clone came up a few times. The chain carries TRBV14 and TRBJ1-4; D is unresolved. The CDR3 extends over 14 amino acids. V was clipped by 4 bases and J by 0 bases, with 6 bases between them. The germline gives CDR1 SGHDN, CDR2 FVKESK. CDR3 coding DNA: TGTGCCAGCAGCCCGGAGGCAACTAATGAAAAACTGTTTTTT. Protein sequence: CASSPEATNEKLFF.

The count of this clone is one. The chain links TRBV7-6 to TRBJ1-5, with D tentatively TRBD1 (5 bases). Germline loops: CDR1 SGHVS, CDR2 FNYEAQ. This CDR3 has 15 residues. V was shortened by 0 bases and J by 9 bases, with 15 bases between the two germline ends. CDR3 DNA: TGTGCCAGCAGCTTAGCGCCCGGGTTAGGGGCGCCCCAGCATTTT. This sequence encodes CASSLAPGLGAPQHF. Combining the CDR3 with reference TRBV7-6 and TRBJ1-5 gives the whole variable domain GAGVSQSPRYKVTKRGQDVALRCDPISGHVSLYWYRQALGQGPEFLTYFNYEAQQDKSGLPNDRFSAERPEGSISTLTIQRTEQRDSAMYRCASSLAPGLGAPQHFGDGTRLSIL.

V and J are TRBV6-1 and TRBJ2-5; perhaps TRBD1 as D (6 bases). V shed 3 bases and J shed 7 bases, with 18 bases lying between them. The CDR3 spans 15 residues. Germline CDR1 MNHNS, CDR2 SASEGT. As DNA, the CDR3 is TGTGCCAGCAGTGACACAGGGAGTCTCAGTTCGACCCAGTACTTC. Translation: CASSDTGSLSSTQYF.

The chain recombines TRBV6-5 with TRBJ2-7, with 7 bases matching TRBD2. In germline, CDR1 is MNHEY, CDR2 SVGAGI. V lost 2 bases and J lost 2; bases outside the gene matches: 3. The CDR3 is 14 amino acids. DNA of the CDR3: TGTGCCAGCAGTTACGGAGCGGGAACCTACGAGCAGTACTTC. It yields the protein CASSYGAGTYEQYF.